What follows are 2 T cell receptor beta chains derived from one specimen sequenced in a study of control samples from healthy donors and cancer patients. Only in-frame clones appear in the TCRdb table, and some are missing; sequencing was by immunoSEQ multiplex PCR. The sample consists of under 85,000 clones, roughly 92% of them appearing once. Sequencing was performed on blood. The receptors shown here come from a woman aged 40-49 years in good health.

This rearrangement joins TRBV6-5 to TRBJ1-2; 7 bases are a match to TRBD1. This CDR3 is built from 14 residues. Trimming removed 2 bases from V and 3 bases from J; junction bases left unmatched: 3. Germline V CDR1 and CDR2: MNHEY, SVGAGI. The DNA for the CDR3 is TGTGCCAGCAGTTACAGGGGGCCGGACTATGGCTACACCTTC. This translates into CASSYRGPDYGYTF.

This chain connects TRBV11-3 to TRBJ2-7; 12 bases match TRBD2. This CDR3 has 15 residues. The ends lost 1 base at V and 2 bases at J; junction bases unmatched: 0. In germline, CDR1 is SGHNT, CDR2 YENEEA. The CDR3, as DNA: TGTGCCAGCAGCTTAGGGACTAGCGGGACCTACGAGCAGTACTTC. Residues: CASSLGTSGTYEQYF.